This TCR beta chain appears in the sequencing data of a study of blood T cell repertoires in COVID-19. For the study at large: Both acute and convalescent COVID-19 samples were obtained from the United States, Italy and Spain. Sources were T cells, B-cell-depleted T cells, or PBMCs; the material itself was cDNA or gDNA.

Germline CDR1 and CDR2: SGDLS and YYNGEE. The CDR3 totals 16 residues. The ends lost 3 bases at V and 8 bases at J; junction bases unmatched: 11. In the study's own analysis: The authors estimated nucleated cell counts from reference gene primer amplification. Here immunoSEQ multiplex PCR was the method, and the copy in TCRdb shows in-frame clones only, minus some. V, J and clone size derive from that table, while D and trimming were established from the DNA sequence. The data hold approximately 250,000 clones, with approximately 80% observed a single time. Source material: peripheral blood. This clonotype was obtained from a human donor in a cohort sampled during active COVID-19. This sequence joins TRBV9 and TRBJ2-3; TRBD2 matches 11 bases. In nucleotides, the CDR3 is TGTGCCAGCAGCGCACTAGCGGGAGAAACCATAGTTACGCAGTATTTT. This gives the protein CASSALAGETIVTQYF.